Listed here is a single TCR beta chain. The antigen is not known. Template switching appended UMIs that held a 6-nucleotide sample barcode. TCRdb reanalyzed the 5' RACE reads and collapses them to one entry per CDR3 protein, without DNA. This specimen shows about 110,000 distinct CDR3 sequences; the ten leading clones hold over 10%. These data are taken from a study of monozygotic twins with inflammatory bowel disease. Overall study findings and caveats: Versus healthy twins, IBD patients showed fewer clonotypes shared with others, especially with disease activity. The analysis yielded no support for one strong signal or clonotype associated with IBD.

From germline, CDR1 is SGHAT and CDR2 FQDESV (reference sequence). The CDR3 length is 12 residues. The TCR comes from a human donor with ulcerative colitis or Crohn's disease, or a healthy co-twin of an affected twin (not recorded which). Material: blood. The J gene is TRBJ1-2, the V gene TRBV11-1; with no DNA, the TCRdb D assignment of TRBD1 cannot be verified. The chain's CDR3 is CASSLQGMGYTF.